The 31 T cell receptor beta chains presented below share a single source sample, sequenced in a study of blood T cell repertoires in COVID-19. Method: immunoSEQ multiplex PCR; TCRdb's copy keeps in-frame clones and lacks some. The data hold almost 350,000 clones, with roughly 87% observed a single time. Sample: peripheral blood. Receptors originate from a woman in her sixties or seventies with COVID-19, enrolled during active disease.

The rearrangement joins TRBV9 to TRBJ1-6, with D perhaps matching TRBD1 (6 bases). The CDR3 sequence is 12 residues long. The germline V gene has CDR1 SGDLS and CDR2 YYNGEE. V lost 7 bases, J lost 8 bases, and 10 bases lay in between. Written as DNA, the CDR3 is TGTGCCAGCGGAAGACAGGATTCACCCCTCCACTTT. It translates to CASGRQDSPLHF.

This rearrangement joins TRBV21-1 to TRBJ1-1; TRBD1 is taken as the D call from the table, unchecked against the DNA. TRBV21-1 is marked as a pseudogene. The CDR3 is made up of 15 amino acids. Here the CDR3 reads CASSPRDRVNTEAFF. CDR3 bases: TGTGCCAGCAGCCCCCGGGACAGGGTGAACACTGAAGCTTTCTTT.

This chain links TRBV1 with TRBJ2-5; TRBD2, the D gene given by the table, was not confirmed from the DNA. TRBV1 is a recognized pseudogene. The CDR3 length is 16 residues. This CDR3 is CTSSQPAAGGRETQYF. DNA of the CDR3: TGCACCAGCAGCCAACCGGCAGCGGGGGGGCGAGAGACCCAGTACTTC.

The chain is built from TRBV6-6 and TRBJ2-1; the D gene is possibly TRBD1 (6 bases). This CDR3 region has 16 residues. V gave up 2 bases and J gave up 3 bases, with 14 bases separating them. In germline, CDR1 is MNHNY, CDR2 SVGAGI (reference sequence). The CDR3 reads CASSYTRQVFYNEQFF. CDR3 in DNA: TGTGCCAGCAGTTACACCAGACAGGTCTTCTACAATGAGCAGTTCTTC.

CDR3 protein: CASIDRGRNQPQHF. The CDR3 DNA is TGTGCCAGTATTGACAGGGGAAGGAATCAGCCCCAGCATTTT. The genes are TRBV19 and TRBJ1-5, with 8 bases fitting TRBD1. This CDR3 contains 14 residues. Per germline, CDR1 LNHDA and CDR2 SQIVND (reference sequence). Trimming removed 7 bases from V and 4 bases from J; junction bases left unmatched: 6.

Many counts were recorded for this clone. The chain recombines TRBV14 with TRBJ2-7; TRBD2 matches at 10 bases. V dropped 4 bases and J dropped 4; count of bases not matched to a gene: 7. Germline CDR1 reads SGHDN; CDR2 reads FVKESK. The CDR3 length is 15 residues. The CDR3 here is CASSPGASGGYEQYF. The DNA of the CDR3 is TGTGCCAGCAGCCCCGGGGCTAGCGGGGGTTACGAGCAGTACTTC.

This chain joins TRBV3-1 (or the pseudogene TRBV3-2) and TRBJ1-1, with D perhaps matching TRBD1 (5 bases). This CDR3 spans 15 amino acids. V shed 4 bases and J shed 1 base, with 13 bases lying between them. Germline values: CDR1 LGHDT, CDR2 YNNKEL (reference sequence). The CDR3 region has the DNA TGTGCCAGCAGCCCCGGTGGGGGGAAGAACACTGAAGCTTTCTTT. This codes for CASSPGGGKNTEAFF.

This rearrangement joins TRBV27 to TRBJ2-3; the match to TRBD1 covers 8 bases. The CDR3 loop spans 15 amino acids. CDR1 MNHEY and CDR2 SMNVEV come from the germline V gene (reference sequence). The J segment lost 2 bases and the V segment lost 6 bases, leaving 7 bases of the junction unmatched. The DNA for the CDR3 is TGTGCCAGCAGCCTACAGGGGGTTAACACAGATACGCAGTATTTT. It codes for CASSLQGVNTDTQYF.

The rearrangement uses TRBV30 and TRBJ1-5; D unclear. Looked up from germline, CDR1 is GTSNPN and CDR2 is SVGIG (reference sequence). The CDR3 extends over 14 amino acids. V gave up 5 bases and J gave up 0 bases, with 11 bases separating them. The CDR3, as DNA: TGTGCCTGGGGCACGGTCAATAGCAATCAGCCCCAGCATTTT. As protein: CAWGTVNSNQPQHF.

The chain is built from TRBV2 and TRBJ1-1, with 7 bases matching TRBD1. Germline lookup yields CDR1 SNHLY and CDR2 FYNNEI. The CDR3 consists of 15 residues. Trimming at V came to 6 bases and at J to 0 bases, leaving 7 bases not matched to a gene. CDR3 bases: TGTGCCAGCAGGGCTCCGACAGGGCTGAACACTGAAGCTTTCTTT. Translation: CASRAPTGLNTEAFF.

CDR3 sequence reads: CASSARFQQGEKLFF. CDR3 DNA: TGTGCCAGCAGTGCAAGATTCCAGCAGGGGGAAAAACTGTTTTTT. The chain combines TRBV3-1 (or the pseudogene TRBV3-2) with TRBJ1-4; the D gene is possibly TRBD1 (6 bases). The CDR3 runs to 15 residues. Germline V gives CDR1 LGHDT, CDR2 YNNKEL (reference sequence). The ends were cut back, 6 bases at V and 8 bases at J, with 19 bases in the middle.

The rearrangement links TRBV5-6 to TRBJ2-7, with TRBD1 identical over 10 bases. CDR1 is SGHDT and CDR2 is YYEEEE in the germline V gene. There are 17 residues in the CDR3. V shed 4 bases and J 2 bases; nucleotides not matched to a gene: 12. CDR3 loop: CASSPGQGYSRAYEQYF. DNA of the CDR3: TGTGCCAGCAGCCCGGGACAGGGGTATTCACGGGCCTACGAGCAGTACTTC.

This clone was seen a single time. This sequence joins TRBV29-1 and TRBJ2-2; TRBD1 matches at 7 bases. The J segment lost 1 base and the V segment lost 6 bases, leaving 5 bases of the junction unmatched. CDR1 is SQVTM, CDR2 ANQGSEA, per germline. The CDR3 totals 14 residues. CDR3 nucleotides: TGCAGCGTCCGGGACAGCCTGAACACCGGGGAGCTGTTTTTT. Amino acid sequence: CSVRDSLNTGELFF.

The V call is TRBV28, the J call TRBJ1-2, with 8 bases lining up with TRBD1. The J segment lost 5 bases and the V segment lost 6 bases, leaving 8 bases of the junction unmatched. This CDR3 has 14 amino acids. Germline V gene lookup returns CDR1 MDHEN and CDR2 SYDVKM. DNA for the CDR3: TGTGCCAGCAGGATGATAGACAGGGGATATGGCTACACCTTC. Translation: CASRMIDRGYGYTF.

The table lists this clone with many counts. This chain joins TRBV11-2 and TRBJ2-3, with 8 bases fitting TRBD1. In germline, CDR1 is SGHAT, CDR2 FQNNGV. The CDR3 spans 15 residues. V shed 4 bases and J 3 bases; nucleotides not matched to a gene: 6. CDR3 DNA sequence: TGTGCCAGCAGCTCTCCTTGGACAGGGACAGATACGCAGTATTTT. It encodes CASSSPWTGTDTQYF.

This chain uses TRBV30 with TRBJ1-5; possibly TRBD1 for D (6 bases). Germline loops: CDR1 GTSNPN, CDR2 SVGIG (reference sequence). This CDR3 contains 15 residues. Trimming pared 1 base from V and 1 base from J, leaving 11 bases between. Here the CDR3 DNA reads TGTGCCTGGAGTGGGGACATGGCGAGCAATCAGCCCCAGCATTTT. Translated: CAWSGDMASNQPQHF.

The rearrangement uses TRBV10-3 and TRBJ2-3; the match to TRBD2 covers 9 bases. CDR3 size: 15 residues. Trimming removed 9 bases from V and 5 bases from J; junction bases left unmatched: 12. Germline V CDR1 and CDR2: ENHRY, SYGVKD. In DNA, the CDR3 is TGTGCCATTGACGAGCTAGCGGGGTTTAGAGATACGCAGTATTTT. Amino acid sequence: CAIDELAGFRDTQYF.

This clone turned up a few times. The chain uses TRBV6-6 and TRBJ1-5; the D gene is possibly TRBD1 (5 bases). Trimming took 5 bases from V and 2 from J, leaving 19 bases between them. Germline loops: CDR1 MNHNY, CDR2 SVGAGI (reference sequence). This CDR3 spans 17 amino acids. The CDR3 DNA is TGTGCCAGCAGTCCAAGAGCGGGGCACGCCGGCAATCAGCCCCAGCATTTT. Its protein product is CASSPRAGHAGNQPQHF.

This rearrangement joins TRBV6-4 to TRBJ2-1; 9 nucleotides align to TRBD1. V trimming: 5 bases; J trimming: 2 bases; junction bases outside the gene matches: 7. Germline values: CDR1 MRHNA, CDR2 SNTAGT. CDR3 length: 16 residues. The CDR3 here is CASSPRGTGPYNEQFF. The CDR3 DNA follows: TGTGCCAGCAGTCCCCGCGGGACAGGGCCCTACAATGAGCAGTTCTTC.

This chain connects TRBV7-5 to TRBJ1-4; the table calls TRBD1, which could not be checked here. TRBV7-5 corresponds to a pseudogene. The CDR3 is 12 amino acids. As DNA, the CDR3 is TGTGCCAGAAGCTATTCAGGGGGGAAACTGTTTTTT. This gives the protein CARSYSGGKLFF.

V and J are TRBV13 and TRBJ2-3; 8 bases fit TRBD2. The CDR3 covers 16 residues. V trimming: 4 bases; J trimming: 5 bases; junction bases outside the gene matches: 11. Germline lookup yields CDR1 PRHDT and CDR2 FYEKMQ (reference sequence). CDR3 DNA: TGTGCCAGCAGCTCCCGGACTAGCAAAACAAAAGATACGCAGTATTTT. Translated, it gives CASSSRTSKTKDTQYF.

This clone was counted a few times. The CDR3 nucleotides are TGTGCCTGGAGTGTCCTAGCGGACTCCTACGAGCAGTACTTC. It encodes CAWSVLADSYEQYF. The chain uses TRBV30 and TRBJ2-7; 7 bases are a match to TRBD2. The length of the CDR3 is 14 residues. Germline V lookup: CDR1 GTSNPN, CDR2 SVGIG (reference sequence). V dropped 0 bases and J dropped 0; count of bases not matched to a gene: 2.

The chain uses TRBV7-2 and TRBJ2-4; D call uncertain. CDR1 is SGHTA, CDR2 FQGNSA, per germline. The CDR3 contains 13 residues. V was trimmed by 2 bases and J by 7 bases, leaving 9 bases between them. DNA of the CDR3: TGTGCCAGCAGCTTACAGGATGGCAACATTCAGTACTTC. This encodes CASSLQDGNIQYF.

This clone was detected only once. The rearrangement uses TRBV20-1 and TRBJ2-7; a possible D gene is TRBD2 (5 bases). Germline CDR1 and CDR2: DFQATT and SNEGSKA (reference sequence). Trimming took 6 bases from V and 6 from J, leaving 12 bases between them. The CDR3 runs to 11 residues. The CDR3 spells CSAPRGVEQYF. The CDR3 DNA sequence: TGCAGTGCCCCTCGGGGTGTCGAGCAGTACTTC.

The chain carries TRBV20-1 and TRBJ1-2; D is undetermined. V dropped 3 bases and J dropped 8 bases, with 13 bases sitting between them. This CDR3 spans 12 amino acids. Germline CDR1 and CDR2: DFQATT and SNEGSKA (reference sequence). For the CDR3, the DNA is TGCAGTGCTAGTGACACCACTATGGGCTACACCTTC. The encoded protein is CSASDTTMGYTF.

The genes are TRBV11-3 and TRBJ2-5; D is undetermined. The CDR3 loop spans 12 amino acids. From germline, CDR1 is SGHNT and CDR2 YENEEA. Deletions cut 1 base from V and 5 bases from J, with 5 bases between. The CDR3 DNA reads TGTGCCAGCAGCTTAGGTAGCGAGACCCAGTACTTC. Translation gives CASSLGSETQYF.

This clone was counted once. The J gene is TRBJ2-1, the V gene TRBV7-9; D remains ambiguous. The germline CDR1 and CDR2 sequences are SEHNR and FQNEAQ (reference sequence). The CDR3 contains 12 residues. Trimming took 0 bases from V and 8 from J, leaving 5 bases between them. The chain's CDR3 is CASSLAPDEQFF. In DNA form, the CDR3 reads TGTGCCAGCAGCTTAGCCCCCGATGAGCAGTTCTTC.

The chain recombines TRBV4-1 with TRBJ1-4; D might be TRBD1 (6 bases). V was clipped by 4 bases and J by 3 bases, with 15 bases between them. Germline loops: CDR1 MGHRA, CDR2 YSYEKL. This CDR3 contains 16 residues. This CDR3 is CASSRPPGAANEKLFF. The DNA for the CDR3 is TGCGCCAGCAGCCGCCCCCCAGGGGCGGCTAATGAAAAACTGTTTTTT.

The chain joins TRBV18 to TRBJ2-3, with TRBD2 matching over 9 bases. The CDR3 has 18 amino acids. The trim removed 4 bases at V and 2 bases at J, leaving 13 bases unmatched. Germline assignment: CDR1 KGHSH and CDR2 LQKENI. CDR3 loop: CASSRRLAGPLSTDTQYF. The CDR3 DNA follows: TGTGCCAGCTCACGGCGTCTAGCGGGGCCCCTCTCCACAGATACGCAGTATTTT.

The rearrangement uses TRBV5-1 and TRBJ1-1; 8 positions match TRBD1. Trimming took 4 bases from V and 4 from J; bases not matched to a gene: 6. This CDR3 contains 14 residues. From germline, CDR1 is SGHRS and CDR2 YFSETQ. CDR3 loop: CASSIQGTGTEAFF. Written as DNA, the CDR3 is TGCGCCAGCAGCATACAAGGGACAGGCACTGAAGCTTTCTTT.

This clone showed up just once. The V gene is TRBV28, the J gene TRBJ2-3; TRBD2 matches 10 bases. This CDR3 is built from 15 residues. Unmatched junction bases numbered 5, after V lost 5 bases and J lost 3 bases. CDR1 is MDHEN, CDR2 SYDVKM, per germline. This CDR3 is CASSSGGAATDTQYF. Written as DNA, the CDR3 is TGTGCCAGCAGTAGCGGGGGGGCAGCGACAGATACGCAGTATTTT.